This T cell receptor beta chain was retrieved from a study of T cells in Graves' hyperthyroidism and ophthalmopathy (dated by TCRdb to between 2019 and 2020). As for the study more broadly: Peripheral blood was sampled at the time of initial diagnosis, prior to any treatment. To identify TCR V-J signatures that set the groups apart, the researchers used a discovery cohort of 90 to 100 patients, made up of under 50 with Graves' ophthalmopathy and 57 with stable Graves' hyperthyroidism. Whether ophthalmopathy could be predicted prospectively was tested in an independent validation cohort made up of 18 to 20 hyperthyroidism patients plus 17 patients who later progressed to ophthalmopathy. The 75 to 100 discovery patients were randomly divided into training and test sets at a 7:3 ratio. Thyroid tissue and blood T-cell repertoires from about six Graves' hyperthyroidism patients were also compared in the study. After sampling, hyperthyroidism patients received methimazole starting at 30 mg daily, and ophthalmopathy patients received high-dose intravenous methylprednisolone. The paper reports TCR Vbeta CDR3 sequencing of about 140 peripheral blood samples: approximately 41 ophthalmopathy, fewer than 80 hyperthyroidism and 17 progressor patients. Broader findings and caveats from the paper: Blood samples also contained most of the expanded thyroid clonotypes (frequency above 0.001), which suggests that blood repertoires may reflect thyroid immune responses. In validation, the model predicted progression to ophthalmopathy a median of 6.5 months before onset, with over 55% sensitivity and 72.22% specificity. No statistical method was used to set the sample size in advance, and investigators knew the group allocation. Ophthalmopathy was separated from stable hyperthyroidism by a 13 V-J signature model, with over 85% sensitivity and about 81% specificity obtained in cross-validation and 80%/75% obtained in testing.

In the ophthalmopathy patients, disease was moderately to severely active, with a Clinical Activity Score of 3 or more, a NOSPECS grade of 4 or more, and a duration of less than 3 months. Any patient with an uncontrolled infection, another autoimmune disease, pregnancy or lactation was excluded. Diagnoses were based on clinical symptoms, serum thyroxine and TRAb, thyroid ultrasound and orbital computed tomography. Ficoll-Paque density gradient centrifugation was used to isolate PBMCs from about 9.4 ml of fresh peripheral blood. Total RNA was extracted with Trizol reagent, and quality was checked on an Agilent 2100 Bioanalyzer. A remark on this clonotype: The specificity of this receptor is unknown. Base qualities are not recorded, but no much larger clone differs from it by a single base.

TCR beta CDR3 regions were amplified from RNA transcripts. The TCR CDR3 was subjected to a first round of RT-PCR using the HTBI primer set and the Qiagen OneStep RT-PCR kit. A second multiplex PCR round built the libraries, followed by size selection and purification. Libraries were sequenced paired-end with 100 bp reads on an Illumina HiSeq2000. The authors' pipeline ran thus. SOAPnuke was used to process the raw data, removing reads that contained adapters or uncalled bases, had a mean Phred below 15, or lacked an exact match to the constant primer or identifier. High-quality paired reads were merged using COPE v1.2.5, and each unique nucleotide sequence was defined as a clonotype. Clonotypes were aligned to IMGT TRBV, TRBD and TRBJ reference segments using MiTCR v1.1. The analysis was restricted to V-J combinations with a frequency above 0.0001, which together covered 99.2% of the repertoires. A TCS score was defined as the ratio between F50 (clonal expansion) and ExV (chaos), using BLOSUM62-based TCRdist between CDR3 peptides within each V-J. Welch's t-statistics and random forest reduced fewer than 600 V-J features to under 15, which were used in a naive Bayes classifier (R e1071). In-frame beta chains were kept once TCRdb had trimmed the public reads at Q25 with fastp and called clones with MiXCR. Each entry is one CDR3 protein sequence, shown with its most common DNA and genes. Clone size and V and J calls follow TCRdb, not the original study. The sample data list hundreds of thousands of distinct CDR3 sequences, and about 15% of these were observed just once. The ten largest clones add up to 13% of the sample.

Taken from the germline V gene, the CDR1 and CDR2 loops are LGHNA and YNFKEQ. Counted from cysteine to phenylalanine, this CDR3 has 16 amino acids. Kept here is only the CDR3 DNA, which spans 48 bases and is read in frame from base 1. Germline trimming: 4 bases from V, 6 bases from J; junction bases outside gene matches: 10. The chain couples TRBV4-2 to TRBJ2-2; a stretch of 8 junction bases matches TRBD2. This sequence originates from a man between 18 and 35 years old with Graves' ophthalmopathy. Sequencing used blood. The sequence in DNA is TGTGCCAGCAGCCCCCCCCGGGCGGGAGGAGCCGGGGAGCTGTTTTTT. Translated, it reads CASSPPRAGGAGELFF.